The clone carrying this TCR beta chain was observed a handful of times. Its specificity is not known. This sample was included in a study of T cells after yellow fever vaccination. Study-level findings and limits: A faster peak, day 5 versus 15, was reached by the weaker secondary response. In post-booster samples, most primary-vaccination clones reappeared (about 96% CD4, 88% CD8).

The V gene's germline CDR1 is SGHDT and CDR2 YYEEEE. The V gene lost 2 bases and the J gene lost 1 base, with 15 bases spanning the gap. The CDR3 consists of 17 residues. 5'RACE template switching added a universal primer site and UMIs to TCR cDNA. TCRdb ran MiXCR on the 5' RACE reads and lists one entry per CDR3 protein. The data hold approximately 300,000 distinct CDR3 sequences, with under 15% observed a single time. This clonotype originated in a man aged 25-40 years who received the YFV17D yellow fever vaccine. V is TRBV5-6 and J is TRBJ2-2; D perhaps matches TRBD1 (5 bases). This specimen was CD4+ T cells sorted from PBMCs, taken 45 days after the yellow fever booster vaccination. CDR3 DNA: TGTGCCAGCAGCTTAGGACAACGACTGTTGAACACCGGGGAGCTGTTTTTT. As protein: CASSLGQRLLNTGELFF.